Presented here are 29 T cell receptor beta chains from one specimen sequenced in a study of vaccination and CD4 T cells after COVID-19. At the Johns Hopkins FTIC core, DNA taken from cultured CD4+ T cells was sequenced by way of the Oncomine TCR Beta short-read assay. Via MiXCR, TCRdb re-called the PCR reads, giving one row per CDR3 protein. There are roughly 20,000 distinct CDR3 sequences in the sample; 35% to 45% occur only once, and about 9.8% lies in the top ten. Their antigen targets remain unknown. Sample time point: late sampling 161 to 241 days after vaccination in a few convalescent patients. As to treatment: 10-day PBMC culture with coronavirus spike peptide pools or control peptides (ViraFEST assay). The specimen comprised CD4+ T cells from blood, cultured in vitro, sampled about 7 months after SARS-CoV-2 vaccination. The source of these receptors is a human donor who had recovered from COVID-19.

This sequence joins TRBV20-1 and TRBJ1-1; 7 positions match TRBD1. CDR1 and CDR2 from the germline V gene are DFQATT and SNEGSKA (reference sequence). The CDR3 has 15 residues. V lost 6 bases, J lost 3 bases, and 13 bases stayed unmatched. The CDR3 bases are TGCAGTGCCCCGGGACAGCTTATTGGGGACACTGAAGCTTTCTTT. Translated: CSAPGQLIGDTEAFF.

This clonotype was found a few times. The chain uses TRBV6-5 and TRBJ1-1, with D hard to call. V lost 3 bases, J lost 3 bases, and 5 bases lay in between. From germline, CDR1 is MNHEY and CDR2 SVGAGI. The CDR3 runs to 12 residues. CDR3 residues: CASSYSHTEAFF. The CDR3, as DNA: TGTGCCAGCAGTTATTCCCACACTGAAGCTTTCTTT.

V gene TRBV27 combines with J gene TRBJ2-1; a weak D match, TRBD2 (6 bases). Germline loops: CDR1 MNHEY, CDR2 SMNVEV (reference sequence). This CDR3 region has 15 residues. Trimming left V 6 bases short and J 8 bases short, with 20 bases between. The CDR3 bases are TGTGCCAGCAGGAAACCGGGGGTATACAATTATGAGCAGTTCTTC. As protein: CASRKPGVYNYEQFF.

The chain has TRBV7-2 and TRBJ2-1; 7 bases align to TRBD2. CDR3 length equals 15 residues. From germline, CDR1 is SGHTA and CDR2 FQGNSA. V gave up 6 bases and J gave up 4 bases; unmatched junction bases: 9. The CDR3 DNA follows: TGTGCCAGCAGAGGGAGGGCGGGAGCTTACAATGAGCAGTTCTTC. It yields the protein CASRGRAGAYNEQFF. Full variable domain (missing parts from reference TRBV7-2 and TRBJ2-1): GAGVSQSPSNKVTEKGKDVELRCDPISGHTALYWYRQSLGQGLEFLIYFQGNSAPDKSGLPSDRFSAERTGGSVSTLTIQRTQQEDSAVYLCASRGRAGAYNEQFFGPGTRLTVL.

This clonotype was seen only a few times. The chain has TRBV28 and TRBJ2-5; D ambiguous. This CDR3 comprises 12 residues. Germline V CDR1 and CDR2: MDHEN, SYDVKM. Trimming pared 3 bases from V and 0 bases from J, leaving 2 bases between. CDR3 loop: CASSFYQETQYF. The DNA of the CDR3 is TGTGCCAGCAGTTTTTACCAAGAGACCCAGTACTTC.

V is TRBV7-3 and J is TRBJ2-1, with TRBD2 matching over 11 bases. CDR3 length equals 13 residues. The trim removed 5 bases at V and 9 bases at J, leaving 3 bases unmatched. The germline gives CDR1 SGHTA, CDR2 FQGTGA. DNA for the CDR3: TGTGCCAGCAGCGAAGGACTAGCGGGTGAGCAGTTCTTC. This sequence encodes CASSEGLAGEQFF.

In the case of this clonotype: One end of the junction varies from germline; a read error may be responsible. The chain joins TRBV28 to TRBJ2-7; 7 bases are shared with TRBD2. The V gene's germline CDR1 is MDHEN and CDR2 SYDVKM. The CDR3 contains 12 residues. The CDR3 coding sequence is TGTGCCAGCAGCTTATCTGGACGGACTAGAGACTTC. It is translated as CASSLSGRTRDF.

This chain joins TRBV15 and TRBJ2-2; D is perhaps TRBD2 (9 bases). This CDR3 comprises 18 residues. Between the trimmed V and J ends, which lost 6 bases and 4 bases, there was a span of 24 bases. Germline V gene sequence: CDR1 LNHNV, CDR2 YYDKDF (reference sequence). The CDR3 loop reads CATRTSGSGQVFTGELFF. The CDR3 DNA is TGTGCCACCAGAACTAGCGGGTCGGGACAGGTCTTCACCGGGGAGCTGTTTTTT.

The CDR3 DNA sequence: TGCGCCAGCAGCCAAGCGGACACTGAAGCTTTCTTT. It translates to CASSQADTEAFF. The chain joins TRBV4-1 to TRBJ1-1; D not certain. The germline gives CDR1 MGHRA, CDR2 YSYEKL. CDR3 length: 12 residues. Trimming cost V 1 base and J 3 bases, with 3 bases left between them.

Relative to its sample, this clonotype is medium-sized (0.01 to 0.1%). The J gene is TRBJ2-1, the V gene TRBV7-8; D remains ambiguous. The germline V and J ends were trimmed by 0 bases and 5 bases, with 8 bases remaining between them. The CDR3 loop spans 14 amino acids. The V gene's germline CDR1 is SGHVS and CDR2 FQNEAQ. The CDR3 DNA is TGTGCCAGCAGCTTAGCGGTCAGCCACAATGAGCAGTTCTTC. Amino acid sequence: CASSLAVSHNEQFF.

The CDR3 protein is CASSYAGRAEQYF. CDR3 DNA sequence: TGTGCCAGCAGTTACGCTGGCCGGGCCGAGCAGTACTTC. The rearrangement uses TRBV6-2 or TRBV6-3 and TRBJ2-7; D remains ambiguous. Germline V gene lookup returns CDR1 MNHEY and CDR2 SVGEGT. CDR3 length: 13 residues. V gave up 2 bases and J gave up 6 bases, with 11 bases separating them.

This clonotype came up a few times. This rearrangement joins TRBV15 to TRBJ2-3; D unclear. The CDR3 length is 14 residues. Trimming stripped 0 bases from V and 4 bases from J, with 8 bases between. The germline V gene has CDR1 LNHNV and CDR2 YYDKDF (reference sequence). CDR3 residues: CATSRDPRADTQYF. As DNA, the CDR3 is TGTGCCACCAGCAGAGATCCCCGGGCAGATACGCAGTATTTT.

This clonotype came up a few times. This chain joins TRBV20-1 and TRBJ2-3; 9 nucleotides line up with TRBD1. V dropped 7 bases and J dropped 2; count of bases not matched to a gene: 13. CDR3 length: 16 amino acids. In germline, CDR1 is DFQATT, CDR2 SNEGSKA (reference sequence). DNA of the CDR3: TGCAGTGTGATGCCGCACAGGGGGCGCTTCACAGATACGCAGTATTTT. It specifies CSVMPHRGRFTDTQYF.

This clonotype was seen more than once but under ten times. J is TRBJ2-3 and V is TRBV10-3; tentative D call: TRBD1 (5 bases). V was clipped by 8 bases and J by 0 bases, with 6 bases between them. This CDR3 region has 12 residues. CDR1 and CDR2 from the germline V gene are ENHRY and SYGVKD. CDR3: CAIGASTDTQYF. The CDR3 coding sequence is TGTGCCATCGGGGCTAGCACAGATACGCAGTATTTT.

The V gene is TRBV28, the J gene TRBJ1-2; no clear D. The germline V gene encodes CDR1 MDHEN and CDR2 SYDVKM. The CDR3 has 15 amino acids. The V end lost 1 base, the J end lost 7 bases, and 16 bases lay between the germline ends. Here the CDR3 DNA reads TGTGCCAGCAGTTTATTAAAAGGCCGGCTCGGTGGCTACACCTTC. Amino acids: CASSLLKGRLGGYTF.

This clonotype was counted only a few times. The V gene is TRBV28, the J gene TRBJ1-2; a possible D gene is TRBD1 (6 bases). Trimming removed 4 bases at V and 0 bases at J, with 15 bases between. There are 16 residues in the CDR3. Germline assignment: CDR1 MDHEN and CDR2 SYDVKM. Here the CDR3 DNA reads TGTGCCAGCAGTTACACCCGCTACAGGGCTAACTATGGCTACACCTTC. This sequence encodes CASSYTRYRANYGYTF.

This clonotype showed up just a few times. This chain joins TRBV27 and TRBJ1-2; maybe TRBD1 (5 bases). CDR1 MNHEY and CDR2 SMNVEV come from the germline V gene (reference sequence). This CDR3 has 16 residues. Trimming removed 6 bases from V and 0 bases from J, with 17 bases in between. CDR3 region: CASSPAGTSANYGYTF. The CDR3 DNA is TGTGCCAGCAGCCCCGCCGGGACGTCAGCTAACTATGGCTACACCTTC.

The chain has TRBV4-1 and TRBJ1-5; D remains ambiguous. The CDR3 totals 15 residues. Germline V lookup: CDR1 MGHRA, CDR2 YSYEKL. V was trimmed by 3 bases and J by 6 bases, leaving 15 bases between them. The CDR3 protein is CASSHGRARSQPQHF. The DNA of the CDR3 is TGCGCCAGCAGCCACGGCCGAGCGCGTTCTCAGCCCCAGCATTTT.

Concerning this clonotype: Because the CDR3's place on the DNA is in doubt, the DNA is left out and the CDR3 is given as listed by TCRdb. The rearrangement uses TRBV7-5 and TRBJ2-5; the D call in the table, TRBD2, was not verified against the DNA. TRBV7-5 is a pseudogene. The CDR3 region is 18 residues in length, termini included. The CDR3: CISVPEVSKTPSLETQYF.

The rearrangement uses TRBV20-1 and TRBJ2-7, with no clear D. Per germline, CDR1 DFQATT and CDR2 SNEGSKA (reference sequence). The CDR3 is 15 residues long. Trimming took off 3 bases at V and 5 bases at J, with 20 bases between the two ends. Here the CDR3 reads CSASPPGYLPHEQYF. The CDR3 coding sequence is TGCAGTGCTAGCCCCCCCGGCTACCTCCCGCACGAGCAGTACTTC.

A few counts support this clonotype. The chain is built from TRBV28 and TRBJ2-6; weak D call: TRBD2 (6 bases). The V gene lost 5 bases and the J gene lost 0 bases, with 8 bases spanning the gap. The CDR3 has 15 residues. Germline V gene data show CDR1 as MDHEN and CDR2 as SYDVKM. The CDR3 nucleotides read TGTGCCAGCAGTGCCGGGGGCTCTGGGGCCAACGTCCTGACTTTC. Translation gives CASSAGGSGANVLTF. The full variable domain, its missing parts supplied by reference TRBV28 and TRBJ2-6, is DVKVTQSSRYLVKRTGEKVFLECVQDMDHENMFWYRQDPGLGLRLIYFSYDVKMKEKGDIPEGYSVSREKKERFSLILESASTNQTSMYLCASSAGGSGANVLTFGAGSRLTVL.

The rearrangement links TRBV20-1 to TRBJ2-3; 14 positions agree with TRBD2. From germline, CDR1 is DFQATT and CDR2 SNEGSKA (reference sequence). After removal of 6 bases from V and 2 bases from J, the junction contained 13 bases not matched to a gene. The length of the CDR3 is 18 residues. CDR3 in amino acids: CSAFTGGLAGANTDTQYF. The CDR3, as DNA: TGCAGTGCCTTCACAGGGGGACTAGCGGGAGCAAACACAGATACGCAGTATTTT.

This chain's CDR3 is CATSRSLPLGTPQYF. The CDR3 nucleotides are TGTGCCACCAGCAGGAGCTTGCCCCTGGGGACGCCGCAGTACTTC. J is TRBJ2-7 and V is TRBV15; D tentatively reads TRBD1 or TRBD2 (5 bases each). CDR1 and CDR2 from the germline V gene are LNHNV and YYDKDF (reference sequence). The CDR3 loop spans 15 amino acids. V was pared by 3 bases and J by 9 bases, with 21 bases between. The whole variable domain, remainder taken from reference TRBV15 and TRBJ2-7, is DAMVIQNPRYQVTQFGKPVTLSCSQTLNHNVMYWYQQKSSQAPKLLFHYYDKDFNNEADTPDNFQSRRPNTSFCFLDIRSPGLGDTAMYLCATSRSLPLGTPQYFGPGTRLTVT.

This clonotype was counted a few times. This chain uses TRBV21-1 with TRBJ2-7; TRBD1 is the table's D call and was not checked against the DNA. TRBV21-1 is tagged as a pseudogene. The CDR3 length is 17 residues. CDR3 coding DNA: TGTGCCAGCAGCAAAGTAAGGATAGGGCGCCGGGGCCACGAGCAGTACTTC. This translates into CASSKVRIGRRGHEQYF.

The gene calls are TRBV7-9 and TRBJ2-7; D unclear. V was shortened by 4 bases and J by 0 bases, with 10 bases between the two germline ends. This CDR3 contains 14 residues. Germline loops: CDR1 SEHNR, CDR2 FQNEAQ (reference sequence). The CDR3 region has the DNA TGTGCCAGCAGCTCGGACGGCAGCTCCTACGAGCAGTACTTC. It translates to CASSSDGSSYEQYF.

The rearrangement uses TRBV19 and TRBJ2-7; 8 positions match TRBD1. V lost 5 bases to trimming and J lost 2 bases; unmatched junction nucleotides: 8. Germline loops: CDR1 LNHDA, CDR2 SQIVND (reference sequence). The CDR3 has 15 amino acids. The CDR3: CASSGPQGATYEQYF. The DNA for the CDR3 is TGTGCCAGTAGTGGTCCGCAGGGGGCCACCTACGAGCAGTACTTC. Using reference TRBV19 and TRBJ2-7 for the parts outside the CDR3, the full variable domain is DGGITQSPKYLFRKEGQNVTLSCEQNLNHDAMYWYRQDPGQGLRLIYYSQIVNDFQKGDIAEGYSVSREKKESFPLTVTSAQKNPTAFYLCASSGPQGATYEQYFGPGTRLTVT.

This clonotype was seen only a few times. The chain uses TRBV20-1 and TRBJ2-5; D not resolved. From germline, CDR1 is DFQATT and CDR2 SNEGSKA (reference sequence). The CDR3 sequence is 13 residues long. V lost 3 bases and J lost 1, with 9 bases in between. CDR3 coding DNA: TGCAGTGCTAGTAGCCAGCTCCAAGAGACCCAGTACTTC. This gives the protein CSASSQLQETQYF.

This sequence joins TRBV7-2 and TRBJ1-2; D gene ambiguous. Per the germline V gene, CDR1 is SGHTA and CDR2 is FQGNSA. Deletions cut 1 base from V and 6 bases from J, with 15 bases between. The CDR3 totals 15 residues. The CDR3 DNA reads as TGTGCCAGCAGCTTAGTGGGTTGGCAAGCGGATGGCTACACCTTC. It is translated as CASSLVGWQADGYTF.

The sample holds a few counts of this clonotype. The rearrangement uses TRBV10-3 and TRBJ1-1; D call uncertain. The CDR3 is 13 amino acids. V lost 0 bases and J lost 6, with 8 bases in between. The germline gives CDR1 ENHRY, CDR2 SYGVKD. The CDR3 DNA follows: TGTGCCATCAGTGAGTCAGAGAGGGCTGAAGCTTTCTTT. Translation gives CAISESERAEAFF.